The subject of this entry is one T cell receptor beta chain. Its target is not known. This sample was included in a study of PD-L1 blockade in urothelial cancer. Study-wide background: Blood gave a median 141,255 T cells. Study outcomes and limitations: Durable-benefit patients had greater expansion of tumor-associated blood clones at 3 weeks. Pretreatment TCR clonality in blood, when below the median, was predictive of better survival.

The templates were synthetic TCR analogs, and they were spiked into each PCR. The repertoire was sequenced with immunoSEQ multiplex PCR; TCRdb's copy has only in-frame clones and lacks some. The table has approximately 55,000 clones, 86% seen once. Trimming removed 3 bases at V and 4 bases at J, with 9 bases between. This CDR3 contains 13 residues. The germline V gene has CDR1 SGHTA and CDR2 FQGNSA. Time point denoted: pretreatment peripheral blood. This chain links TRBV7-2 with TRBJ1-2; maybe TRBD1 (5 bases). The starting material was PBMCs, obtained around atezolizumab (anti-PD-L1) treatment. The source of this sequence is a man aged 60 to 69 with urothelial cancer. The CDR3 protein is CASSLGHSYGYTF. CDR3 bases: TGTGCCAGCAGCTTGGGGCACTCCTATGGCTACACCTTC. Full variable domain (missing parts from reference TRBV7-2 and TRBJ1-2): GAGVSQSPSNKVTEKGKDVELRCDPISGHTALYWYRQSLGQGLEFLIYFQGNSAPDKSGLPSDRFSAERTGGSVSTLTIQRTQQEDSAVYLCASSLGHSYGYTFGSGTRLTVV.